This TCR beta chain was retrieved from a study of T cell responses to AZD1222 COVID-19 vaccine (dated by TCRdb to the early 2020s). For context, the study as a whole: AZD1222 recipients with second doses at about 4 weeks or about 12 weeks were pooled, because spike-specific TCR depth and breadth did not differ between schedules. Trial participants were enrolled by age into subgroups of 18-55, 56-69 and 70-plus years, and around 150, 29 and 61 TCR-sequenced participants, respectively, were included in these subgroups. TCR sequencing was performed for roughly 250 trial participants, of whom about 210 were given two doses of AZD1222 and around 25 were given two doses of MenACWY control vaccine.

In the case of this clone: The target of this receptor is not known. Base qualities were left out, and no much larger clone turns up one base away.

The time point label, as the study defines it: baseline before first vaccination. Samples from vaccinated people were obtained from the UK trials COV001 and COV002, which included a single-blind randomized controlled phase 2/3 trial of AZD1222 (ChAdOx1 nCoV-19) in healthy adults. For TCRbeta chain sequencing, PBMC samples were collected from trial participants at day 0 and at day 28 after the second dose. The CDR3 regions of human TCRbeta chains were subjected to immunosequencing. From the authors' description of their analysis: TCRs in the repertoires were compared against a reference library of SARS-CoV-2-specific TCRs that had been generated with the MIRA antigen-specificity platform. Breadth was defined as the fraction of unique TCRs that were SARS-CoV-2-associated, and depth was defined as the fraction of total T cells that were SARS-CoV-2-associated. Using the MIRA data, each spike-specific TCR was mapped to the spike region that the TCR reacts to and placed in a CD4 or CD8 class. Log10-transformed breadth and depth values were compared by one-way ANOVA with Sidak's multiple comparisons tests. TCRdb took over this immuneACCESS table, retaining in-frame rearrangements with V and J assigned. Such tables are incomplete; in checked studies, under half of the missing clones stem from an unresolved V gene, and the remainder is unexplained. The DNA was the basis for D and trimming; V, J and clone size are from that table. This sample lists about 150,000 clones; around 90% were detected once. Jointly, the top ten make up around 3.6% of the sample.

Taken from the germline V gene (reference sequence), the CDR1 and CDR2 loops are MNHNY and SVGAGI. The junction shows trimming of 6 bases on V and 5 bases on J, and the gene matches do not reach 10 bases of it. Reading from cysteine to phenylalanine, the CDR3 counts 15 amino acids. Kept here is only the CDR3 DNA, which spans 45 bases and is read in frame from base 1. What the research found in general, with its limitations: The whole spike protein was spanned by vaccine-associated CD4 TCRs, and dominant responses were seen in regions 160-218 and 743-854. Because no samples from the day 14 peak response were available, repertoires could be characterized only after the peak T cell response. In the small 56-69-year group, the increase in depth fell short of significance, most likely because of low power. Only five to seven AZD1222 recipients were SARS-CoV-2 seropositive at baseline, limiting conclusions about previously exposed vaccinees. After two AZD1222 doses, spike-specific TCR breadth and depth were significantly higher than at day 0 and than in MenACWY recipients. Reportedly, close to half of the unique spike-specific TCRs recognized epitopes lying outside the regions that are mutated in the B.1.351 and B.1.1.7 variants. Participants were mostly white British, with more females than males. The authors suggested clonal diversity may have been underestimated.

The origin of this receptor is an adult in good health. Sequencing used peripheral blood, obtained on day 0 of AZD1222 vaccination. The rearranged chain carries TRBV6-6 and TRBJ1-5; 7 middle bases align to TRBD1. The nucleotide sequence is given as TGTGCCAGCAGGCCCAGGTCAGGGGGGTATCAGCCCCAGCATTTT. This gives the protein CASRPRSGGYQPQHF.